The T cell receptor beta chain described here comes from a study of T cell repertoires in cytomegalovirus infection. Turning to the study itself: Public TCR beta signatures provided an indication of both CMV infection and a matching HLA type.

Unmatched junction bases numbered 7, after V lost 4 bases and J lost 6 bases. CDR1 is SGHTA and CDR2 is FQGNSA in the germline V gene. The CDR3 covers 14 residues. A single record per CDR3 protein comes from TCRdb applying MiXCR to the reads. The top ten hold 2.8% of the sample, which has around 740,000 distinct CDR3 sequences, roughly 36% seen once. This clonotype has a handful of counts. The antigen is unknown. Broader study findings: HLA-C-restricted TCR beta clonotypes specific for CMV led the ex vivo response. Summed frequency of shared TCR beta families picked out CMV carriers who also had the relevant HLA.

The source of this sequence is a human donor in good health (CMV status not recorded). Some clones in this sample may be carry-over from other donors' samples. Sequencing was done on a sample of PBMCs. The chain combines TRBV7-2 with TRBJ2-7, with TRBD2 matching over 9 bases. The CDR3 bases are TGTGCCAGCAGCTCAGGAGCGGGAGGTGGCGAGCAGTACTTC. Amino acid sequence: CASSSGAGGGEQYF.